This TCR beta chain was obtained from a study of T cells in Graves' hyperthyroidism and ophthalmopathy. Trimming left V 4 bases short and J 3 bases short, with 13 bases between. The CDR3 covers 14 residues. The germline CDR1 and CDR2 sequences are SGHRS and YFSETQ. Amplified TCR beta CDR3 regions derived from RNA transcripts. When the TCR CDR3 underwent first-round RT-PCR, the HTBI primer set was used. From the multiplex PCR reads, TCRdb called clonotypes with MiXCR, one entry per CDR3 protein. Of some 370,000 distinct CDR3 sequences in the sample, about 15% are singletons; the top ten hold around 35%.

The TCR originated in a woman younger than 45 with Graves' hyperthyroidism that later progressed to Graves' ophthalmopathy. What was sequenced was blood. The chain joins TRBV5-1 to TRBJ1-1, with D unresolved. In DNA, the CDR3 is TGCGCCAGCAGCCCGGCCTCGGAGGACACTGAAGCTTTCTTT. It translates to CASSPASEDTEAFF.